A selection of T cell receptor beta chains follows, all from one sample in a study of Graves' ophthalmopathy and Graves' hyperthyroidism. TCRdb processed the multiplex PCR reads anew with MiXCR; each CDR3 protein has one entry. This sample has roughly 400,000 distinct CDR3 sequences, with approximately 15% found just once. Sample: peripheral blood. These receptors originate from a woman aged 18-29 years with stable Graves' hyperthyroidism. Each CDR3 is given with its conserved first and last residue. A D gene is named only where the DNA matches it firmly. Where a row states a size, it is once, few, many or the class of an expanded clone; other rows omit it.

CDR3nt | CDR3aa | j_gene | abundance | v_gene | d_gene
TGTGCCTTCAGGCACCCGAACACTGAAGCTTTCTTT | CAFRHPNTEAFF | TRBJ1-1 | many | TRBV24-1 | NA
TGTGCCAGCAGTCCGCGGACAGGGAGCAGTCGTGTTCCCGGGGAGCTGTTTTTT | CASSPRTGSSRVPGELFF | TRBJ2-2 | few | TRBV27 | TRBD1
TGTGCCAGCAGCTTGGCGAGGGGCTACACCTTC | CASSLARGYTF | TRBJ1-2 | many | TRBV7-2 | NA
TGTGCCAGCAGCGGGGACAGAAACATTCAGTACTTC | CASSGDRNIQYF | TRBJ2-4 | many | TRBV11-2 | TRBD1
TGTGCCAGCACCAAGAGGGGACAGGGTCTTAGTCAGCCCCAGCATTTT | CASTKRGQGLSQPQHF | TRBJ1-5 | many | TRBV6-1 | TRBD1
TGTGCCATCGGGGGAGCGAACACTGAAGCTTTCTTT | CAIGGANTEAFF | TRBJ1-1 | many | TRBV10-3 | NA
TGCGCCAGCAGCCAGGACATTAACACTGAAGCTTTCTTT | CASSQDINTEAFF | TRBJ1-1 | many | TRBV5-1 | NA
TGTGCCAGCAGTGGAATCGGAGTCAACGTCCTGACTTTC | CASSGIGVNVLTF | TRBJ2-6 | NA | TRBV2 | NA
TGTGCCAGCAGCTTACGGGGAGGGACAGGGGAGAACACTGAAGCTTTCTTT | CASSLRGGTGENTEAFF | TRBJ1-1 | medium-sized | TRBV7-9 | TRBD1
TGTGCCAGCAGTTACTCGAGGGCGTTAGCCAAAAACATTCAGTACTTC | CASSYSRALAKNIQYF | TRBJ2-4 | many | TRBV6-5 | NA
TGCGCCAGCAGTGAGTCCCGCGGGGGCCACACCGGGGAGCTGTTTTTT | CASSESRGGHTGELFF | TRBJ2-2 | NA | TRBV10-1 | NA
TGTGCCAGTAGTATAAGGTTTGGCCGCCAAAGGGAGACCCAGTACTTC | CASSIRFGRQRETQYF | TRBJ2-5 | many | TRBV19 | NA
TGTGCCACCAGTGATCGTCAGGGGGGCAATCAGCCCCAGCATTTT | CATSDRQGGNQPQHF | TRBJ1-5 | many | TRBV24-1 | TRBD1
TGTGCCATCACCCTGACGGCGTCGGATGGCTACACCTTC | CAITLTASDGYTF | TRBJ1-2 | many | TRBV10-3 | NA
TGTGCCAGCAGCCCCCGGACAGGGATGTCTGGAAACACCATATATTTT | CASSPRTGMSGNTIYF | TRBJ1-3 | many | TRBV11-2 | TRBD1
TGTGCCAGCAGTCCGACTAGCGGGGGGATCTACGAGCAGTACTTC | CASSPTSGGIYEQYF | TRBJ2-7 | many | TRBV6-2/TRBV6-3 | TRBD2
TGTGCCACCAGCAGATCTATCCTGAACACTGAAGCTTTCTTT | CATSRSILNTEAFF | TRBJ1-1 | many | TRBV15 | NA
TGTGCCAGCTCATTACAGGAAAACATTCAGTACTTC | CASSLQENIQYF | TRBJ2-4 | many | TRBV18 | NA